One sample yielded the 5 T cell receptor beta chains listed below, sequenced in a study of T cells in Graves' hyperthyroidism and ophthalmopathy. RNA transcripts yielded amplified TCR beta CDR3 regions. The TCR CDR3 first-round RT-PCR relied on the HTBI primer set. TCRdb recomputed calls from the multiplex PCR reads with MiXCR, one row per CDR3 protein. The table lists a few hundred thousand distinct CDR3 sequences, around 25% of them singletons, with about 73% in the top ten. Input material: blood. The source is a man over 45 with Graves' hyperthyroidism.

This clonotype has ten or more counts. This chain connects TRBV28 to TRBJ2-3; 8 nucleotides align to TRBD1. V gave up 5 bases and J gave up 3 bases; unmatched junction bases: 4. The CDR3 is 14 amino acids. CDR1 MDHEN and CDR2 SYDVKM come from the germline V gene. The DNA for the CDR3 is TGTGCCAGCAGTACAGGGGGTAGGACAGATACGCAGTATTTT. Encoded protein: CASSTGGRTDTQYF.

This clonotype was picked up a small number of times. J is TRBJ2-5 and V is TRBV15, with D hard to call. V was trimmed by 1 base and J by 5 bases, leaving 8 bases between them. CDR1 and CDR2 (germline): LNHNV, YYDKDF (reference sequence). The CDR3 is 13 residues long. CDR3 loop: CATSRGPTETQYF. The CDR3, as DNA: TGTGCCACCAGCAGAGGTCCTACGGAGACCCAGTACTTC.

This clonotype was found a few times. The V and J genes are TRBV10-2 and TRBJ2-7; D ambiguous. The CDR3 runs to 13 residues. Germline CDR1 and CDR2: WSHSY and SAAADI. V lost 6 bases and J 7 bases, leaving 16 bases between the germline ends. The CDR3 loop is CASSQDWVREQYF. Written as DNA, the CDR3 is TGCGCCAGCAGCCAAGACTGGGTCAGAGAGCAGTACTTC.

This chain uses TRBV30 with TRBJ2-5; TRBD1 agrees at 8 bases. V was pared by 4 bases and J by 5 bases, with 3 bases of the junction left unmatched. The germline V gene has CDR1 GTSNPN and CDR2 SVGIG (reference sequence). There are 12 residues in the CDR3. CDR3 bases: TGTGCCTGGACAGGGGGCTGGGAGACCCAGTACTTC. It yields the protein CAWTGGWETQYF.

This chain connects TRBV30 to TRBJ2-4, with 9 bases aligning to TRBD2. Germline V CDR1 and CDR2: GTSNPN, SVGIG (reference sequence). V gave up 0 bases and J gave up 0 bases; unmatched junction bases: 15. The CDR3 sequence is 20 residues long. Written as DNA, the CDR3 is TGTGCCTGGAGTGTACGGCTAGCGGGACCCTCTACCTTAGCCAAAAACATTCAGTACTTC. It specifies CAWSVRLAGPSTLAKNIQYF.